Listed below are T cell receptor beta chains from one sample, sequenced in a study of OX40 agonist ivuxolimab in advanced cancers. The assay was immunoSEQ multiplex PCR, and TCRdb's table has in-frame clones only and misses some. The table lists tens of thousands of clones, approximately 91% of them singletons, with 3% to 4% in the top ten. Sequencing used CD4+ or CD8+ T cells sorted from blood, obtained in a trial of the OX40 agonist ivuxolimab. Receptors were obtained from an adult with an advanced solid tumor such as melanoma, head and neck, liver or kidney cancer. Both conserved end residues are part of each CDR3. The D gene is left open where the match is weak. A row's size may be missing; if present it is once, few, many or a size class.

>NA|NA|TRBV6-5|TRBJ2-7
TGTGCCAGCAGGCGGTACTCCTACGAGCAGTACTTC
CASRRYSYEQYF
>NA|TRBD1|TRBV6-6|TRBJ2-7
TGTGCCAGCAGTTACGCACAGGGGATCACCTACGAGCAGTACTTC
CASSYAQGITYEQYF
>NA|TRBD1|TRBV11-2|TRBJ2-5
TGTGCCAGCAGCCCAGGGACAGGGGGGGACCAAGAGACCCAGTACTTC
CASSPGTGGDQETQYF
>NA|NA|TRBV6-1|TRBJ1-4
TGTGCCAGCAGTGAGGGCAGGGCAACTAATGAAAAACTGTTTTTT
CASSEGRATNEKLFF
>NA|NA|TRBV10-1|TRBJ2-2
TGCGCCAGCTCCCCCCGGGGGGCCAACACCGGGGAGCTGTTTTTT
CASSPRGANTGELFF
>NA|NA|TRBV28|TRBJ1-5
TGTGCCAGCAGTCCCGCAGGGTGGCGAGATAGCAATCAGCCCCAGCATTTT
CASSPAGWRDSNQPQHF
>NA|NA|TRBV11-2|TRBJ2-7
TGTGCCAGCAGCCCGCGATTGGACTCAGATTACGAGCAGTACTTC
CASSPRLDSDYEQYF
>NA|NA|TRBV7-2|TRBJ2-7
TGTGCCAGCAGCTTGGCCTACCTCTACGAGCAGTACTTC
CASSLAYLYEQYF
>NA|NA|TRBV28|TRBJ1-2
TGTGCCAGCAGGGTAGAAAGCAATGGTTACACCTTC
CASRVESNGYTF
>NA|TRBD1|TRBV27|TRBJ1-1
TGTGCCAGCAGTCCAAGACAGGGCTCTGAAGCTTTCTTT
CASSPRQGSEAFF
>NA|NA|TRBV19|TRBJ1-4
TGTGCCAGTAGTATGCGGACAGTTAATGAAAAACTGTTTTTT
CASSMRTVNEKLFF
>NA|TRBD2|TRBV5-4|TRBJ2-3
TGTGCCAGCAGACCAGGACTAGCGGGAAGCACAGATACGCAGTATTTT
CASRPGLAGSTDTQYF
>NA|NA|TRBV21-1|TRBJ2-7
TGTGCCAGCAGCGCCCCGACAGGGGGTCACCCCCTCTACGAGCAGTACTTC
CASSAPTGGHPLYEQYF
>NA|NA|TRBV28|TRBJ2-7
TGTGCCAGCAGCCTACCCTACGAGCAGTACTTC
CASSLPYEQYF
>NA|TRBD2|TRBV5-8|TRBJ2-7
TGTGCCAGCAGCTTGAATCTCGGGGGGGTATACGAGCAGTACTTC
CASSLNLGGVYEQYF
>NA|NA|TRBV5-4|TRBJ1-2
TGTGCCAGCAGCTTGGAGGGGCTAAGGGGGGGCTACACCTTC
CASSLEGLRGGYTF
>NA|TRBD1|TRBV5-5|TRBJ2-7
TGTGCCAGCAGCCCCGCCCCGATAACAGGGGGCTTCTACGAGCAGTACTTC
CASSPAPITGGFYEQYF
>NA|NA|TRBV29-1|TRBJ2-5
TGCAGCGGTGGCAGCCAAGAGACCCAGTACTTC
CSGGSQETQYF
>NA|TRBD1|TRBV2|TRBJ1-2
TGTGCCAGCAGTCGGGACAGCTATGGCTACACCTTC
CASSRDSYGYTF
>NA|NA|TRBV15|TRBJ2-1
TGTGCCACCAGCAGAGTACTCCGAGGGGGATTGCGGGAAAGCTCCTACAATGAGCAGTTCTTC
CATSRVLRGGLRESSYNEQFF
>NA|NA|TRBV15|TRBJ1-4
TGTGCCACCAGCAGAGGGAGGAGGGAGGTGGGTGAAAAACTGTTTTTT
CATSRGRREVGEKLFF
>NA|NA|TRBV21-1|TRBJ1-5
TGTGCCAGCAGCAACCAAGACAGACCCCTAAGTGGCAATCAGCCCCAGCATTTT
CASSNQDRPLSGNQPQHF
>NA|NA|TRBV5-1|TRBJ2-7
TGCGCCAGCAGCCTGGGGGCAGGGCAAATCTACGAGCAGTACTTC
CASSLGAGQIYEQYF
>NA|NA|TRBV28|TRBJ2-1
TGTGCCAGCAGTTTTCCAAGCTCGGCACGGAATGAGCAGTTCTTC
CASSFPSSARNEQFF
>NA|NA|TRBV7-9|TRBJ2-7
TGTGCCAGCAGCCGTACCCTCTACGAGCAGTACTTC
CASSRTLYEQYF
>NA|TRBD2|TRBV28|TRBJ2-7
TGTGCCAGCAGTCCTGGTCGGGGCGGGAGCCGAAGCTCCTACGAGCAGTACTTC
CASSPGRGGSRSSYEQYF
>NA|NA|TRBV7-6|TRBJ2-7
TGTGCCAGCAGCTTAGAATGGGAATACGAGCAGTACTTC
CASSLEWEYEQYF
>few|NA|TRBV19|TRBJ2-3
TGTGCCAGTAGTAACATTGGGGGATTTTGGGCAGATACGCAGTATTTT
CASSNIGGFWADTQYF
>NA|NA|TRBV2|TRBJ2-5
TGTGCCAGCAGTGAAGGAAACGGGGTCCAAGAGACCCAGTACTTC
CASSEGNGVQETQYF
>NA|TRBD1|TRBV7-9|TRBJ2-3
TGTGCCAGCAGCTTAAGGGGACAGGGCGTACGGAATACGCAGTATTTT
CASSLRGQGVRNTQYF
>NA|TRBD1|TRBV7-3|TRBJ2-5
TGTGCCAGCAGCCTCGGGACAGGGGTAGAGACCCAGTACTTC
CASSLGTGVETQYF
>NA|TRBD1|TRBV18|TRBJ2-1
TGTGCCAGCTCTACCGGGACAGGGGATGAGCAGTTCTTC
CASSTGTGDEQFF
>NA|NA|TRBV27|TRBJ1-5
TGTGCCAGCGGAGGGGTTAATAGCAATCAGCCCCAGCATTTT
CASGGVNSNQPQHF
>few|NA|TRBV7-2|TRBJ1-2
TGTGCCAGCAGCCGACAATGGTCCGGCTACACCTTC
CASSRQWSGYTF
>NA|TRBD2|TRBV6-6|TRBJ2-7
TGTGCCAGCAACGGACTAGCGGGGAGCTACGAGCAGTACTTC
CASNGLAGSYEQYF
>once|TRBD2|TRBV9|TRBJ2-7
TGTGCCAGCAGTGGGAGGGCTAGCGGGATCCGGGGCTCCTACGAGCAGTACTTC
CASSGRASGIRGSYEQYF
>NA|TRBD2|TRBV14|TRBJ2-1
TGTGCCAGCAGCCAAGACAGGGCCGGGACTAGCGGGAAAACGTACAATGAGCAGTTCTTC
CASSQDRAGTSGKTYNEQFF
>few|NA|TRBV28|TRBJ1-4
TGTGCCAGCGGCATGGAAAAACTGTTTTTT
CASGMEKLFF
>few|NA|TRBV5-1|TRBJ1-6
TGCGCCAGCAGCATACAGGGAGGGACTAATTCACCCCTCCACTTT
CASSIQGGTNSPLHF
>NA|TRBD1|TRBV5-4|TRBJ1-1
TGTGCCAGCAGCCCACCGACAGGGAAAACTGAAGCTTTCTTT
CASSPPTGKTEAFF
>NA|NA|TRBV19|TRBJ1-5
TGTGCCAGTAGTATAGCCGGTCGGAGAGGTCAGCCCCAGCATTTT
CASSIAGRRGQPQHF
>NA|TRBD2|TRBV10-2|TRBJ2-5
TGCGCCAGCAGTGAGGAGGCTAGCGGGGGCCAAGAGACCCAGTACTTC
CASSEEASGGQETQYF
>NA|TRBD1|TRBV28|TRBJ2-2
TGTGCCAGCAGTTTATACGGGACAGAGAACACCGGGGAGCTGTTTTTT
CASSLYGTENTGELFF
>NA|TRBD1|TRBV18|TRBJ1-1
TGTGCCAGCCAACAGGGGCCGAACACTGAAGCTTTCTTT
CASQQGPNTEAFF
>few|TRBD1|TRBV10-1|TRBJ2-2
TGCGCCAGCTCCGGGACAGGGCGACCCGGGGAGCTGTTTTTT
CASSGTGRPGELFF
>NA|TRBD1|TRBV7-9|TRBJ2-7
TGTGCCAGCAGCTTAGAAGCCGGACAGGGGGCCCGCGAGCAGTACTTC
CASSLEAGQGAREQYF
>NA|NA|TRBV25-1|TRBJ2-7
TGTGCCAGCACAAACATCGGCTACGAGCAGTACTTC
CASTNIGYEQYF
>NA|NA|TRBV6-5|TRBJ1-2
TGTGCCAGCAGTTACCTCGGTTCGGGGTTCTATGGCTACACCTTC
CASSYLGSGFYGYTF
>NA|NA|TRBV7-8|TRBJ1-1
TGTGCCAGCAGCTTAGCAGGTTACACTGAAGCTTTCTTT
CASSLAGYTEAFF
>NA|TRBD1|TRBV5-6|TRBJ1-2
TGTGCCAGCAGGTTTGGATTCGGGACAGGGGTGATAATGGATGGCTACACCTTC
CASRFGFGTGVIMDGYTF
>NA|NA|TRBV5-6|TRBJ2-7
TGTGCCAGCAGCTTCGGGCCCACCTACGAGCAGTACTTC
CASSFGPTYEQYF
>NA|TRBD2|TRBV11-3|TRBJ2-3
TGTGCCAGCAGCTTAGATCCCCCGGGGGGGTACACAGATACGCAGTATTTT
CASSLDPPGGYTDTQYF
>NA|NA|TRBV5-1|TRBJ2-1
TGCGCCAGCAGCTTGTCAGTTAATGAGCAGTTCTTC
CASSLSVNEQFF
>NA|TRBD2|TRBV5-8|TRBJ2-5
TGTGCCAGCAGCTGGGGACTAGAAGAGACCCAGTACTTC
CASSWGLEETQYF